These 16 T cell receptor beta chains originate from one sample sequenced in a study of cytomegalovirus exposure and HLA in healthy donors. Method: immunoSEQ multiplex PCR; TCRdb's copy keeps in-frame clones and lacks some. The sample carries some 250,000 clones, 85% to 90% recorded once. The specimen sequenced was PBMCs. These receptors came from a woman in her late teens or twenties in good health and CMV-seronegative.

The V call is TRBV6-4, the J call TRBJ2-1; 8 positions agree with TRBD1. Germline V gene lookup returns CDR1 MRHNA and CDR2 SNTAGT. The CDR3 is made up of 16 amino acids. V trimming: 0 bases; J trimming: 8 bases; junction bases outside the gene matches: 9. The CDR3: CASSDSTGQGRDEQFF. In nucleotides, the CDR3 is TGTGCCAGCAGTGACTCGACCGGACAGGGTAGGGATGAGCAGTTCTTC.

The gene calls are TRBV7-3 and TRBJ1-6; D may be TRBD1 (6 bases). The CDR3 totals 17 residues. Trimming removed 4 bases at V and 5 bases at J, with 18 bases between. Germline V CDR1 and CDR2: SGHTA, FQGTGA. CDR3 sequence (DNA): TGTGCCAGCAGCTCCCCTCAGACAGGAAGGGATAATTCACCCCTCCACTTT. It is translated as CASSSPQTGRDNSPLHF.

The chain carries TRBV4-3 and TRBJ2-7; a possible D gene is TRBD1 (6 bases). Germline assignment: CDR1 LGHNA and CDR2 YSLEER. The CDR3 length is 16 residues. Trimming removed 0 bases from V and 0 bases from J, with 12 bases in between. In DNA, the CDR3 is TGCGCCAGCAGCCAAGATACAGGGAGACTCTCCTACGAGCAGTACTTC. The encoded protein is CASSQDTGRLSYEQYF.

J is TRBJ2-2 and V is TRBV7-6; 8 bases fit TRBD1. CDR3 length: 14 residues. The V and J ends lost 2 bases and 6 bases, in that order; junction bases with no gene match: 2. In germline, CDR1 is SGHVS, CDR2 FNYEAQ. The CDR3 reads CASSLLQGAGELFF. CDR3 in DNA: TGTGCCAGCAGCTTACTACAGGGGGCCGGGGAGCTGTTTTTT. Full variable domain (missing parts from reference TRBV7-6 and TRBJ2-2): GAGVSQSPRYKVTKRGQDVALRCDPISGHVSLYWYRQALGQGPEFLTYFNYEAQQDKSGLPNDRFSAERPEGSISTLTIQRTEQRDSAMYRCASSLLQGAGELFFGEGSRLTVL.

The rearrangement links TRBV30 to TRBJ1-3, with TRBD1 matching over 7 bases. There are 15 residues in the CDR3. V shed 1 base and J 0 bases; nucleotides not matched to a gene: 3. The germline V gene has CDR1 GTSNPN and CDR2 SVGIG (reference sequence). CDR3 DNA sequence: TGTGCCTGGAGTGGGACAGGTCGCTCTGGAAACACCATATATTTT. Protein: CAWSGTGRSGNTIYF. Full variable domain (missing parts from reference TRBV30 and TRBJ1-3): SQTIHQWPATLVQPVGSPLSLECTVEGTSNPNLYWYRQAAGRGLQLLFYSVGIGQISSEVPQNLSASRPQDRQFILSSKKLLLSDSGFYLCAWSGTGRSGNTIYFGEGSWLTVV.

V gene TRBV5-1 combines with J gene TRBJ1-6; 9 nucleotides line up with TRBD1. Germline CDR1 is SGHRS and CDR2 is YFSETQ. J was trimmed by 9 bases and V by 0 bases; bases with no gene match: 4. This CDR3 has 15 residues. CDR3 DNA sequence: TGCGCCAGCAGCTTGGGGGGACAGGGAGGTTCACCCCTCCACTTT. Translation gives CASSLGGQGGSPLHF.

A remark on this clone: A read error may produce the germline difference seen at one junction end. This chain uses TRBV7-7 with TRBJ2-5; maybe TRBD2 (6 bases). Per the germline V gene, CDR1 is SSHAT and CDR2 is FNYEAQ (reference sequence). The CDR3 is 13 residues long. CDR3 sequence: CASSLGGRETQYF. Written as DNA, the CDR3 is TGTGCTAGCAGCCTAGGAGGGAGGGAGACCCAGTACTTC. Combining the CDR3 with reference TRBV7-7 and TRBJ2-5 gives the whole variable domain GAGVSQSPRYKVTKRGQDVTLRCDPISSHATLYWYQQALGQGPEFLTYFNYEAQPDKSGLPSDRFSAERPEGSISTLTIQRTEQRDSAMYRCASSLGGRETQYFGPGTRLLVL.

The chain joins TRBV7-6 to TRBJ2-5; D perhaps matches TRBD2 (5 bases). This CDR3 is 14 amino acids long. Germline V lookup: CDR1 SGHVS, CDR2 FNYEAQ. V was pared by 5 bases and J by 1 base, with 11 bases between. The CDR3: CASSHGVGQETQYF. The DNA of the CDR3 is TGTGCCAGCAGCCACGGGGTGGGCCAAGAGACCCAGTACTTC. Drawing the rest from reference TRBV7-6 and TRBJ2-5, the complete variable domain is GAGVSQSPRYKVTKRGQDVALRCDPISGHVSLYWYRQALGQGPEFLTYFNYEAQQDKSGLPNDRFSAERPEGSISTLTIQRTEQRDSAMYRCASSHGVGQETQYFGPGTRLLVL.

This clone was recorded only once. This sequence joins TRBV5-1 and TRBJ2-2, with D possibly TRBD2 on 5 matching bases. This CDR3 has 22 residues. The germline CDR1 and CDR2 sequences are SGHRS and YFSETQ. Deletions cut 0 bases from V and 5 bases from J, with 32 bases between. CDR3 protein: CASSLAIFGEFGSGVGTGELFF. DNA of the CDR3: TGCGCCAGCAGCTTGGCTATTTTCGGGGAGTTCGGCAGTGGGGTAGGAACCGGGGAGCTGTTTTTT.

This chain uses TRBV15 with TRBJ2-7, with 10 bases that match TRBD2. Germline lookup yields CDR1 LNHNV and CDR2 YYDKDF (reference sequence). J lost 2 bases, V lost 9 bases, and 4 bases had no gene match. There are 13 residues in the CDR3. CDR3 DNA: TGTGCCACGAGGACTAGCGGAACCTACGAGCAGTACGTC. It specifies CATRTSGTYEQYV.

The chain combines TRBV29-1 with TRBJ2-7, with TRBD1 as a possible D gene (6 bases). The CDR3 has 14 amino acids. V lost 6 bases to trimming and J lost 3 bases, with 18 bases between them. Germline CDR1 and CDR2: SQVTM and ANQGSEA. CDR3 nucleotide sequence: TGCAGCGTCACCGCCGGGACATTTAACTACGAGCAGTACTTC. It codes for CSVTAGTFNYEQYF.

This sequence joins TRBV5-1 and TRBJ2-2, with a weak D call TRBD1 (5 bases). The germline V and J ends were trimmed by 6 bases and 2 bases, with 8 bases remaining between them. This CDR3 region has 13 residues. Germline V gene sequence: CDR1 SGHRS, CDR2 YFSETQ. CDR3 bases: TGCGCCAGCACGACAGATAACACCGGGGAGCTGTTTTTT. It yields the protein CASTTDNTGELFF.

V gene TRBV7-9 combines with J gene TRBJ2-1; 8 bases are a match to TRBD2. The germline V gene has CDR1 SEHNR and CDR2 FQNEAQ (reference sequence). The CDR3 runs to 16 residues. V lost 2 bases, J lost 5 bases, and 8 bases stayed unmatched. The chain's CDR3 is CASSLFRGGVNNEQFF. In nucleotides, the CDR3 is TGTGCCAGCAGCTTATTCCGGGGGGGCGTCAACAATGAGCAGTTCTTC.

About this clone itself: Additional DNA sequences in this sample encode the identical CDR3. This chain links TRBV5-4 with TRBJ1-5, with TRBD1 matching 7 bases. This CDR3 region has 14 residues. CDR1 and CDR2 from the germline V gene are SGHNT and YYREEE (reference sequence). V lost 2 bases, J lost 1 base, and 0 bases stayed unmatched. The CDR3 here is CASSLQGSNQPQHF. CDR3 sequence (DNA): TGTGCCAGCAGCTTACAGGGGAGCAATCAGCCCCAGCATTTT. Using reference TRBV5-4 and TRBJ1-5 for the parts outside the CDR3, the full variable domain is ETGVTQSPTHLIKTRGQQVTLRCSSQSGHNTVSWYQQALGQGPQFIFQYYREEENGRGNFPPRFSGLQFPNYSSELNVNALELDDSALYLCASSLQGSNQPQHFGDGTRLSIL.

The rearrangement uses TRBV7-5 and TRBJ2-7; the table's D call of TRBD1 was not tested on the DNA. TRBV7-5 is a recognized pseudogene. This CDR3 contains 17 residues. The CDR3 DNA reads as TGTGTCAGAAGCTCCGGCTGCTACAGGGGGCCCTCCTACGAGCAGTACGTC. Its translation: CVRSSGCYRGPSYEQYV.

This clone was picked up one time. This chain connects TRBV28 to TRBJ1-4, with TRBD1 as a possible D gene (6 bases). From germline, CDR1 is MDHEN and CDR2 SYDVKM. The CDR3 runs 14 residues. The ends were cut back, 8 bases at V and 1 base at J, with 11 bases in the middle. The DNA of the CDR3 is TGTGCCAGCCGTACAGGGTTAACTAATGAAAAACTGTTTTTT. Translated, it gives CASRTGLTNEKLFF.